One sample yielded the 2 T cell receptor beta chains listed below, sequenced in a study of regulatory T cells in long-lasting Graves disease. Time point reported: newly diagnosed GD, antithyroid drugs for less than 3 months. There was RNA extracted from PBMCs, and the TCR library was made from it. For TCR beta, libraries came from iRepertoire HTBI primers and Arm-PCR of CDR3 regions. TCRdb reprocessed the multiplex PCR reads via MiXCR and lists one record per CDR3 protein. The sample comprises about 220,000 distinct CDR3 sequences, approximately 19% of which are singletons, and over 9.5% rests with the top ten. These records were also assigned to another study, of T cells in Graves' hyperthyroidism and ophthalmopathy.

Here the sequenced sample was peripheral blood mononuclear cells (PBMCs), taken at new diagnosis, from a patient treated with antithyroid drugs. The receptors originated from a woman aged 30 to 39 with Graves disease.

This clonotype has at least ten counts. The chain employs TRBV19 and TRBJ2-5; TRBD1 aligns across 10 bases. Germline trimming cut 5 bases from V and 4 bases from J; bases unmatched to any gene: 10. The CDR3 covers 16 residues. Germline CDR1 is LNHDA and CDR2 is SQIVND (reference sequence). CDR3 sequence: CASSPPRTGGGETQYF. CDR3 nucleotides: TGTGCCAGTAGTCCCCCCAGGACAGGGGGTGGAGAGACCCAGTACTTC.

Ten or more counts support this clonotype. The rearrangement links TRBV29-1 to TRBJ2-7, with 11 bases identical to TRBD1. The length of the CDR3 is 14 residues. Trimming took 5 bases from V and 6 from J; bases not matched to a gene: 9. The germline gives CDR1 SQVTM, CDR2 ANQGSEA. The CDR3 region has the DNA TGCAGCGTTCCCTTAGGACAGGGGGCGGGCGAGCAGTACTTC. It encodes CSVPLGQGAGEQYF.